A single sample is the source of the 26 T cell receptor beta chains below, sequenced in a study of T cells in Graves' hyperthyroidism and ophthalmopathy. RNA transcripts gave rise to amplified TCR beta CDR3 regions. Using the HTBI primer set, a first-round RT-PCR was run on the TCR CDR3. TCRdb analysed the multiplex PCR reads with MiXCR anew, one entry per CDR3 protein. The sample has around 300,000 distinct CDR3 sequences, 20% to 30% seen once. Sequencing used blood. The receptors here all came from a man aged 35-49 years with Graves' hyperthyroidism that later progressed to Graves' ophthalmopathy.

V is TRBV6-5 and J is TRBJ1-6, with 10 bases that match TRBD1. Germline V gene sequence: CDR1 MNHEY, CDR2 SVGAGI. The CDR3 sequence is 16 residues long. The V and J ends lost 2 bases and 9 bases, in that order; junction bases with no gene match: 7. This chain's CDR3 is CASSYTRTGGSSPLHF. The DNA of the CDR3 is TGTGCCAGCAGTTACACAAGGACAGGGGGAAGTTCACCCCTCCACTTT.

This clonotype appeared many times. CDR3 bases: TGTGCCAGCAGCTTGCGAAGGGGCGAAAATCAGCCCCAGCATTTT. Translated: CASSLRRGENQPQHF. The chain combines TRBV7-2 with TRBJ1-5; perhaps TRBD1 as D (5 bases). Trimming removed 3 bases at V and 4 bases at J, with 13 bases between. This CDR3 spans 15 amino acids. Germline CDR1 SGHTA, CDR2 FQGNSA.

This clonotype was recorded at least ten times. The J gene is TRBJ2-6, the V gene TRBV24-1; D not resolved. V shed 2 bases and J shed 0 bases, with 4 bases lying between them. The germline gives CDR1 KGHDR, CDR2 SFDVKD. The CDR3 has 15 residues. CDR3 DNA sequence: TGTGCCACCAGTGATTATACCTCTGGGGCCAACGTCCTGACTTTC. Translating gives CATSDYTSGANVLTF.

This clonotype was seen ten or more times. The genes are TRBV18 and TRBJ1-1; D is ambiguous. The ends were cut back, 5 bases at V and 0 bases at J, with 10 bases in the middle. The CDR3 is 14 amino acids. The germline V gene has CDR1 KGHSH and CDR2 LQKENI. CDR3 nucleotide sequence: TGTGCCAGCTCATTTTCCGCTATGAACACTGAAGCTTTCTTT. It is translated as CASSFSAMNTEAFF.

The V gene is TRBV7-6, the J gene TRBJ2-5; weak D call: TRBD2 (6 bases). The CDR3 runs to 12 residues. Germline CDR1 SGHVS, CDR2 FNYEAQ. V shed 1 base and J shed 9 bases, with 9 bases lying between them. Written as DNA, the CDR3 is TGTGCCAGCAGCTTAGGAGGAGGGGCCCAGTACTTC. As protein: CASSLGGGAQYF.

The table lists this clonotype with a count of one. The CDR3, as DNA: TGTGCCAGCGGAAGTTCCTGGGAGCAGTACTTC. As protein: CASGSSWEQYF. The chain links TRBV12-3 or TRBV12-4 to TRBJ2-7; D gene uncertain. V lost 8 bases and J 7 bases, leaving 12 bases between the germline ends. The CDR3 is made up of 11 amino acids.

This clonotype was counted many times. This chain connects TRBV30 to TRBJ2-7; D is possibly TRBD2 (5 bases). Germline lookup yields CDR1 GTSNPN and CDR2 SVGIG (reference sequence). V was cut by 0 bases and J by 3 bases, with 9 bases left in between. The CDR3 is made up of 13 amino acids. This chain's CDR3 is CAWSVVGSYEQYF. The CDR3 nucleotides are TGTGCCTGGAGTGTAGTGGGGAGCTACGAGCAGTACTTC.

This clonotype appeared many times. V gene TRBV3-1 combines with J gene TRBJ1-2, with 7 bases fitting TRBD1. J gave up 7 bases and V 6 bases, and 2 bases lay outside the gene matches. The germline V gene has CDR1 LGHDT and CDR2 YNNKEL (reference sequence). The CDR3 length is 11 residues. The CDR3 spells CASRQGSGYTF. CDR3 in DNA: TGTGCCAGCAGACAGGGGTCTGGCTACACCTTC.

This clonotype occurred many times. This sequence joins TRBV11-2 and TRBJ2-7; 8 positions agree with TRBD1. Germline V gene sequence: CDR1 SGHAT, CDR2 FQNNGV. There are 14 residues in the CDR3. The junction had 7 bases not matched to a gene; V was cut back by 7 bases and J by 2 bases. CDR3 DNA sequence: TGTGCCAGCACCACAGGGGGAGTAACCTACGAGCAGTACTTC. It is translated as CASTTGGVTYEQYF.

J is TRBJ2-5 and V is TRBV28; D gene uncertain. The CDR3 spans 14 residues. Germline V gene lookup returns CDR1 MDHEN and CDR2 SYDVKM. Trimming left V 7 bases short and J 1 base short, with 13 bases between. CDR3 coding DNA: TGTGCCAGCACCCCGCAAGGCCTCCAAGAGACCCAGTACTTC. Translating gives CASTPQGLQETQYF.

This clonotype was seen ten or more times. This chain links TRBV2 with TRBJ1-5; D not resolved. CDR3 length: 14 amino acids. Germline CDR1 is SNHLY and CDR2 is FYNNEI. V was clipped by 3 bases and J by 0 bases, with 6 bases between them. CDR3 amino acids: CASSDEISNQPQHF. The CDR3 DNA sequence: TGTGCCAGCAGTGATGAGATTAGCAATCAGCCCCAGCATTTT. The full variable domain, with the rest looked up from reference TRBV2 and TRBJ1-5, is EPEVTQTPSHQVTQMGQEVILRCVPISNHLYFYWYRQILGQKVEFLVSFYNNEISEKSEIFDDQFSVERPDGSNFTLKIRSTKLEDSAMYFCASSDEISNQPQHFGDGTRLSIL.

J is TRBJ2-7 and V is TRBV27, with D uncertain. The V end lost 6 bases, the J end lost 0 bases, and 12 bases lay between the germline ends. The CDR3 has 14 amino acids. CDR1 is MNHEY and CDR2 is SMNVEV in the germline V gene (reference sequence). The CDR3 coding sequence is TGTGCCAGCAGGGGCGGTCCAGCCTCCTACGAGCAGTACTTC. It translates to CASRGGPASYEQYF.

This clonotype was counted only a few times. The J gene is TRBJ1-2, the V gene TRBV28; D gene unclear. Germline V lookup: CDR1 MDHEN, CDR2 SYDVKM. The V end was cut by 3 bases, the J end by 8 bases, with 13 bases between. This CDR3 is 13 amino acids long. CDR3 residues: CASSFETSSGYTF. Written as DNA, the CDR3 is TGTGCCAGCAGTTTTGAGACATCATCAGGCTACACCTTC.

This clonotype was picked up a small number of times. The chain uses TRBV27 and TRBJ2-2; D gene uncertain. Trimming left V 3 bases short and J 4 bases short, with 6 bases between. The CDR3 spans 13 residues. The germline gives CDR1 MNHEY, CDR2 SMNVEV (reference sequence). This chain's CDR3 is CASSFYITGELFF. DNA for the CDR3: TGTGCCAGCAGTTTCTACATCACCGGGGAGCTGTTTTTT.

This clonotype occurred many times. This sequence joins TRBV13 and TRBJ2-5; TRBD1 agrees at 10 bases. There are 16 residues in the CDR3. The V gene's germline CDR1 is PRHDT and CDR2 FYEKMQ (reference sequence). With 1 base clipped from V and 7 bases from J, the junction kept 9 bases outside the gene matches. The CDR3: CASSLVGTGDSGTQYF. The CDR3 region has the DNA TGTGCCAGCAGCTTAGTGGGGACAGGGGACTCTGGGACCCAGTACTTC.

This clonotype was seen repeatedly, ten times or more. J is TRBJ1-1 and V is TRBV3-1; no clear D. The germline V gene has CDR1 LGHDT and CDR2 YNNKEL (reference sequence). The CDR3 sequence is 15 residues long. Trimming removed 5 bases at V and 0 bases at J, with 13 bases between. The chain's CDR3 is CASSKLQKMNTEAFF. CDR3 coding DNA: TGTGCCAGCAGCAAATTACAGAAAATGAACACTGAAGCTTTCTTT.

This clonotype was counted at least ten times. One end of the junction fails to match germline, which may point to a read error. The genes are TRBV2 and TRBJ2-5; tentatively, D is TRBD2 (6 bases). Germline values: CDR1 SNHLY, CDR2 FYNNEI. CDR3 length: 14 residues. The CDR3 loop is CASPGATAEETQYF. In DNA form, the CDR3 reads TGCGCCAGCCCGGGAGCCACGGCCGAAGAGACCCAGTACTTC.

V gene TRBV7-2 combines with J gene TRBJ2-2, with TRBD2 as a possible D gene (5 bases). This CDR3 spans 14 amino acids. V shed 10 bases and J shed 5 bases, with 17 bases lying between them. The germline gives CDR1 SGHTA, CDR2 FQGNSA. The CDR3: CATGGSSVTGELFF. The CDR3 DNA follows: TGTGCCACCGGCGGGTCTTCGGTTACCGGGGAGCTGTTTTTT.

At least ten counts were recorded for this clonotype. The chain uses TRBV2 and TRBJ1-5; 7 nucleotides agree with TRBD1. J was trimmed by 9 bases and V by 6 bases; bases with no gene match: 8. Germline values: CDR1 SNHLY, CDR2 FYNNEI. The CDR3 has 13 residues. The DNA for the CDR3 is TGTGCCAGCAGCCGACAGGGCGCTCTGCCCCAGCATTTT. Residues: CASSRQGALPQHF. Full variable domain (remainder filled in from reference TRBV2 and TRBJ1-5): EPEVTQTPSHQVTQMGQEVILRCVPISNHLYFYWYRQILGQKVEFLVSFYNNEISEKSEIFDDQFSVERPDGSNFTLKIRSTKLEDSAMYFCASSRQGALPQHFGDGTRLSIL.

This clonotype was recorded many times. The genes are TRBV27 and TRBJ2-7; 9 positions agree with TRBD1. The CDR3 contains 22 residues. Trimming removed 3 bases from V and 0 bases from J; junction bases left unmatched: 24. Per germline, CDR1 MNHEY and CDR2 SMNVEV (reference sequence). CDR3 DNA: TGTGCCAGCAGTTTTTCAGATCCGTCGGCCTACCGGGACAGGGAGAACTCCTACGAGCAGTACTTC. Protein product: CASSFSDPSAYRDRENSYEQYF.

This clonotype was found many times. The chain combines TRBV12-3 or TRBV12-4 with TRBJ1-5; TRBD1 matches 7 bases. V gave up 7 bases and J gave up 2 bases; unmatched junction bases: 5. This CDR3 has 14 residues. The CDR3 here is CASTGGYGNQPQHF. The CDR3 DNA follows: TGTGCCAGCACAGGGGGTTATGGCAATCAGCCCCAGCATTTT.

A few counts support this clonotype. The CDR3: CAWSGRAGGGPQHF. As DNA, the CDR3 is TGTGCCTGGAGTGGCCGGGCGGGGGGGGGGCCCCAGCATTTT. The chain employs TRBV30 and TRBJ1-5, with D possibly matching TRBD1 (5 bases). The CDR3 is 14 amino acids. Looked up from germline, CDR1 is GTSNPN and CDR2 is SVGIG (reference sequence). The V end was cut by 1 base, the J end by 9 bases, with 16 bases between.

DNA of the CDR3: TGTGCCAGCAGTTACTCGATCCATCCGACTAACTATGGCTACACCTTC. Protein: CASSYSIHPTNYGYTF. V gene TRBV6-5 combines with J gene TRBJ1-2; D gene ambiguous. The CDR3 covers 16 residues. V was shortened by 0 bases and J by 0 bases, with 11 bases between the two germline ends. Germline lookup yields CDR1 MNHEY and CDR2 SVGAGI.

This clonotype came up many times. J is TRBJ1-1 and V is TRBV7-9; possibly TRBD1 for D (6 bases). Trimming took off 5 bases at V and 4 bases at J, with 14 bases between the two ends. CDR1 is SEHNR and CDR2 is FQNEAQ in the germline V gene (reference sequence). The CDR3 spans 14 residues. In nucleotides, the CDR3 is TGTGCCAGCAGCACAAGACAGGAGGGCACTGAAGCTTTCTTT. Amino acids: CASSTRQEGTEAFF.

This clonotype was recorded once. The chain has TRBV7-9 and TRBJ2-7; 7 positions agree with TRBD1. The CDR3 length is 13 residues. The germline CDR1 and CDR2 sequences are SEHNR and FQNEAQ (reference sequence). V was clipped by 3 bases and J by 4 bases; unmatched bases: 3. CDR3 residues: CASSFDREYEQYF. For the CDR3, the DNA is TGTGCCAGCAGCTTTGACAGGGAATACGAGCAGTACTTC.

This chain joins TRBV24-1 and TRBJ1-2; D ambiguous. CDR1 KGHDR and CDR2 SFDVKD come from the germline V gene. The CDR3 extends over 11 amino acids. The germline V and J ends were trimmed by 1 base and 7 bases, with 3 bases remaining between them. CDR3 sequence (DNA): TGTGCCACCAGTGATTTTAGTGGCTACACCTTC. It encodes CATSDFSGYTF.